This T cell receptor (beta chain) was profiled in a study of CD8+CD57+ T cells in acquired aplastic anemia listed by TCRdb under 2018. About the full investigation: Extracted DNA from sorted CD4+ and CD8+ cells averaged around 3.3 ug, ranging from roughly 0.17 to 27.4 ug. Mean read counts for healthy donor samples were around 10 million for CD4+ cells and 11.0 million for CD8+ cells. General study outcomes and caveats: Although roughly 29 CD8+ CDR3 sequences were shared by patients and controls, these sequences appeared highly expressed in patients and within the immunodominant clones of patients. CD8+ Simpson's diversity did not differ significantly between patients and healthy controls (P=0.060).

TCR beta VDJ combination and CDR3 sequence profiling used genomic DNA as the template. An Illumina HiSeq 2000 was the platform used for TCR repertoire sequencing. From the authors' description of their analysis: TRBV/TRBJ rearrangement plots, CDR3 size and DJ length profiles, and Simpson's diversity index were used to assess repertoires. Whichever DNA sequence was most abundant in the deep sequencing data was defined as the immunodominant clone. CDR3 amino acid sequences were screened for sharing across subjects and were compared with published repertoires and the VDJdb database. TCRdb reran the public reads through fastp at Q25 and MiXCR, keeping productive beta chains. Under each unique CDR3 protein, matching rows form one entry showing the most common genes and DNA. Here the V and J calls rest on TCRdb's processing, not on the authors' analysis. This sample comprises about 81,000 distinct CDR3 sequences, 40% to 50% of them detected only once. Over 50% of the sample rests with the top ten.

This clonotype is identified as medium-sized (0.01 to 0.1%). Its binding antigen is unknown. It has no much larger one-base neighbor in the sample; base qualities were not kept. V is cut by 5 bases and J by 3 bases, and the space between the germline ends is 11 bases. CDR1 and CDR2, looked up from the germline V gene (reference sequence), are SEHNR and FQNEAQ. The CDR3 goes from the cysteine to the phenylalanine over 13 residues. The entry retains the CDR3 DNA only, 39 bases that are in frame from base 1. The study deep-sequenced TCR repertoires of sorted CD4+ and CD8+ blood T cells from severe aplastic anemia patients and healthy subjects. Ficoll-Paque density gradient centrifugation was used to isolate peripheral blood mononuclear cells. Before DNA extraction, CD4+ and CD8+ T cells were sorted by FACS or by magnetic beads.

Sequenced sample: sorted CD4+, CD8+, or CD8+CD57+ T cells (not recorded which) from PBMCs. In this chain, TRBV7-9 is recombined with TRBJ2-7; the D gene is perhaps TRBD2, from 5 matching bases. This clonotype was sampled from a human donor in good health, serving as a control. The CDR3 reads as follows: CASSRREVYEQYF. At the DNA level, the sequence is TGTGCCAGCAGCCGCCGGGAAGTCTACGAGCAGTACTTC. The CDR3 plus the reference TRBV7-9 and TRBJ2-7 genes for the other parts give the full variable domain: DTGVSQNPRHKITKRGQNVTFRCDPISEHNRLYWYRQTLGQGPEFLTYFQNEAQLEKSRLLSDRFSAERPKGSFSTLEIQRTEQGDSAMYLCASSRREVYEQYFGPGTRLTVT.